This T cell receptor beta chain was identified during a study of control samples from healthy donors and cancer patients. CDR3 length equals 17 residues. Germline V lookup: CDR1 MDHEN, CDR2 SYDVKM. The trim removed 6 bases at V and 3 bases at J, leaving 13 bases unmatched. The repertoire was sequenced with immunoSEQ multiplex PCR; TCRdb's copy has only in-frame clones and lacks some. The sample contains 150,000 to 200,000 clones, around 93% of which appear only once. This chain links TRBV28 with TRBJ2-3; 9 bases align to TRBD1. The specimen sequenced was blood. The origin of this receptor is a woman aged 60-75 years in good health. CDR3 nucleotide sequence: TGTGCCAGCAGCAAATTCCGGGACAGGGTGGCGACAGATACGCAGTATTTT. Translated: CASSKFRDRVATDTQYF.